The 18 T cell receptor beta chains presented below share a single source sample, sequenced in a study of blood T cell repertoires in COVID-19. The table came from immunoSEQ multiplex PCR; TCRdb's copy has only in-frame clones and leaves some out. The data contain about 400,000 clones, roughly 88% of them singletons. Sequencing was performed on PBMCs or T cells enriched from blood (not recorded which). These receptors all stem from a woman aged 40-49 years with acute COVID-19.

This chain uses TRBV5-1 with TRBJ2-3, with 8 bases fitting TRBD2. The CDR3 is 15 amino acids. Germline values: CDR1 SGHRS, CDR2 YFSETQ. V was clipped by 2 bases and J by 3 bases; unmatched bases: 5. This CDR3 is CASSLSGGWTDTQYF. The CDR3 nucleotides are TGCGCCAGCAGCTTAAGCGGGGGCTGGACAGATACGCAGTATTTT.

The chain uses TRBV5-1 and TRBJ2-7; D possibly corresponds to TRBD2 (5 bases). V was trimmed by 2 bases and J by 3 bases, leaving 9 bases between them. CDR1 and CDR2 from the germline V gene are SGHRS and YFSETQ. CDR3 length: 13 amino acids. CDR3 sequence: CASSFDAGYEQYF. As DNA, the CDR3 is TGCGCCAGCAGCTTCGACGCGGGCTACGAGCAGTACTTC.

The rearrangement joins TRBV5-1 to TRBJ1-1; possibly TRBD1 for D (6 bases). CDR1 and CDR2 from the germline V gene are SGHRS and YFSETQ. Trimming left V 0 bases short and J 7 bases short, with 10 bases between. The CDR3 has 13 amino acids. The CDR3 sequence is CASSLETRGEAFF. The CDR3 DNA reads TGCGCCAGCAGCTTGGAGACCAGGGGTGAAGCTTTCTTT.

The chain links TRBV6-5 to TRBJ2-7; no clear D. Germline CDR1 and CDR2: MNHEY and SVGAGI. This CDR3 is built from 12 residues. V lost 8 bases to trimming and J lost 3 bases, with 11 bases between them. CDR3 nucleotide sequence: TGTGCCAGCCTAACCCATTTCTACGAGCAGTACTTC. Translated, it gives CASLTHFYEQYF.

The V and J genes are TRBV4-2 and TRBJ2-3; 10 bases map to TRBD2. V trimming: 1 base; J trimming: 1 base; junction bases outside the gene matches: 8. Germline values: CDR1 LGHNA, CDR2 YNFKEQ. This CDR3 is built from 18 residues. CDR3 coding DNA: TGTGCCAGCAGCCAAGTGGGCCTCGGACTAGCGGGCACAGATACGCAGTATTTT. The encoded protein is CASSQVGLGLAGTDTQYF.

As concerns this clone: At the DNA level, this CDR3 is encoded by other sequences in the same sample as well. The chain has TRBV2 and TRBJ2-7, with a weak D call TRBD1 (5 bases). Trimming took off 5 bases at V and 1 base at J, with 9 bases between the two ends. The germline V gene has CDR1 SNHLY and CDR2 FYNNEI. The CDR3 spans 13 residues. The CDR3 is CASSIDRSYEQYF. As DNA, the CDR3 is TGTGCCAGCAGTATCGACAGATCCTACGAGCAGTACTTC.

This clone was counted between two and nine times. The chain combines TRBV14 with TRBJ2-2, with no clear D. The V end was cut by 1 base, the J end by 0 bases, with 9 bases between. From germline, CDR1 is SGHDN and CDR2 FVKESK. CDR3 length: 16 residues. The CDR3 here is CASSQVSAANTGELFF. As DNA, the CDR3 is TGTGCCAGCAGCCAAGTTTCCGCGGCGAACACCGGGGAGCTGTTTTTT.

The genes are TRBV13 and TRBJ1-2, with D possibly matching TRBD1 (5 bases). The CDR3 loop spans 15 amino acids. Germline-derived CDR1 and CDR2 are PRHDT and FYEKMQ (reference sequence). V was pared by 2 bases and J by 3 bases, with 13 bases between. DNA for the CDR3: TGTGCCAGCAGCTTACCCTCCCAGGGCGACTATGGCTACACCTTC. It specifies CASSLPSQGDYGYTF.

V usage is TRBV6-5 and J usage is TRBJ1-1; D unresolved. CDR1 and CDR2 from the germline V gene are MNHEY and SVGAGI. V shed 5 bases and J shed 1 base, with 14 bases lying between them. The CDR3 loop spans 15 amino acids. The CDR3 sequence is CASSKPGAGNTEAFF. CDR3 bases: TGTGCCAGCAGTAAACCGGGTGCGGGGAACACTGAAGCTTTCTTT.

The chain couples TRBV19 to TRBJ2-7; 9 positions match TRBD2. Unmatched junction bases numbered 6, after V lost 3 bases and J lost 0 bases. CDR3 length: 16 amino acids. Per germline, CDR1 LNHDA and CDR2 SQIVND (reference sequence). The CDR3 sequence is CASSMTASGVSYEQYF. CDR3 coding DNA: TGTGCCAGTAGTATGACGGCTAGCGGGGTCTCCTACGAGCAGTACTTC.

The gene calls are TRBV14 and TRBJ2-5; D is unclear. V lost 1 base and J 5 bases, leaving 5 bases between the germline ends. The CDR3 runs to 12 residues. The germline V gene encodes CDR1 SGHDN and CDR2 FVKESK. Written as DNA, the CDR3 is TGTGCCAGCAGCCAAGCCTTCGAGACCCAGTACTTC. This gives the protein CASSQAFETQYF.

This chain uses TRBV20-1 with TRBJ2-5, with TRBD2 identical over 12 bases. The germline CDR1 and CDR2 sequences are DFQATT and SNEGSKA (reference sequence). The V gene end was trimmed by 3 bases and the J gene end by 5 bases; junction bases not matched to a gene: 7. The CDR3 has 15 residues. CDR3 region: CSASTSGGREETQYF. DNA of the CDR3: TGCAGTGCTAGTACTAGCGGGGGGCGGGAGGAGACCCAGTACTTC.

The sample holds one count of this clone. V is TRBV6-5 and J is TRBJ1-2, with D possibly matching TRBD1 (5 bases). V was cut by 2 bases and J by 8 bases, with 18 bases left in between. CDR1 and CDR2 from the germline V gene are MNHEY and SVGAGI. The length of the CDR3 is 15 residues. CDR3 bases: TGTGCCAGCAGTTACAAAACAGGCGGTGGTGCGGGCTACACCTTC. Translation gives CASSYKTGGGAGYTF.

This clone appeared a single time. This chain links TRBV6-5 with TRBJ1-1, with D possibly TRBD1 on 5 matching bases. Trimming cost V 10 bases and J 4 bases, with 16 bases left between them. This CDR3 is built from 13 residues. Germline V gene data show CDR1 as MNHEY and CDR2 as SVGAGI. CDR3 sequence: CATRVRQTTEAFF. Here the CDR3 DNA reads TGTGCCACCAGAGTCCGACAGACCACTGAAGCTTTCTTT.

This clone occurred a few times. The chain has TRBV3-1 (or the pseudogene TRBV3-2) and TRBJ1-6, with a weak D call TRBD1 (6 bases). The CDR3 covers 16 residues. CDR1 and CDR2 from the germline V gene are LGHDT and YNNKEL (reference sequence). V dropped 3 bases and J dropped 11 bases, with 20 bases sitting between them. CDR3 sequence reads: CASSQSVARGRTPLHF. The CDR3 DNA reads as TGTGCCAGCAGCCAGTCTGTGGCCAGGGGAAGGACACCCCTCCACTTT.

The genes are TRBV15 and TRBJ1-2, with D tentatively TRBD1 (5 bases). The CDR3 is 15 residues long. Trimming cost V 0 bases and J 5 bases, with 13 bases left between them. Germline CDR1 and CDR2: LNHNV and YYDKDF (reference sequence). The CDR3 loop reads CATSRDRGSRYGYTF. The DNA of the CDR3 is TGTGCCACCAGCAGAGATCGGGGGAGCAGGTATGGCTACACCTTC.

V and J are TRBV25-1 and TRBJ2-7; D not resolved. CDR3 length: 11 amino acids. With 5 bases removed from V and 4 bases from J, the gap between germline ends came to 6 bases. CDR1 MGHDK and CDR2 SYGVNS come from the germline V gene. The DNA of the CDR3 is TGTGCCAGCAGTTACATTTACGAGCAGTACTTC. It specifies CASSYIYEQYF.

The chain is built from TRBV18 and TRBJ1-4, with 7 bases matching TRBD1. The J segment lost 6 bases and the V segment lost 2 bases, leaving 9 bases of the junction unmatched. This CDR3 is 16 amino acids long. CDR1 KGHSH and CDR2 LQKENI come from the germline V gene. This CDR3 is CASSPGKGAIDEKLFF. The CDR3 DNA sequence: TGTGCCAGCTCACCAGGAAAGGGGGCGATAGATGAAAAACTGTTTTTT.